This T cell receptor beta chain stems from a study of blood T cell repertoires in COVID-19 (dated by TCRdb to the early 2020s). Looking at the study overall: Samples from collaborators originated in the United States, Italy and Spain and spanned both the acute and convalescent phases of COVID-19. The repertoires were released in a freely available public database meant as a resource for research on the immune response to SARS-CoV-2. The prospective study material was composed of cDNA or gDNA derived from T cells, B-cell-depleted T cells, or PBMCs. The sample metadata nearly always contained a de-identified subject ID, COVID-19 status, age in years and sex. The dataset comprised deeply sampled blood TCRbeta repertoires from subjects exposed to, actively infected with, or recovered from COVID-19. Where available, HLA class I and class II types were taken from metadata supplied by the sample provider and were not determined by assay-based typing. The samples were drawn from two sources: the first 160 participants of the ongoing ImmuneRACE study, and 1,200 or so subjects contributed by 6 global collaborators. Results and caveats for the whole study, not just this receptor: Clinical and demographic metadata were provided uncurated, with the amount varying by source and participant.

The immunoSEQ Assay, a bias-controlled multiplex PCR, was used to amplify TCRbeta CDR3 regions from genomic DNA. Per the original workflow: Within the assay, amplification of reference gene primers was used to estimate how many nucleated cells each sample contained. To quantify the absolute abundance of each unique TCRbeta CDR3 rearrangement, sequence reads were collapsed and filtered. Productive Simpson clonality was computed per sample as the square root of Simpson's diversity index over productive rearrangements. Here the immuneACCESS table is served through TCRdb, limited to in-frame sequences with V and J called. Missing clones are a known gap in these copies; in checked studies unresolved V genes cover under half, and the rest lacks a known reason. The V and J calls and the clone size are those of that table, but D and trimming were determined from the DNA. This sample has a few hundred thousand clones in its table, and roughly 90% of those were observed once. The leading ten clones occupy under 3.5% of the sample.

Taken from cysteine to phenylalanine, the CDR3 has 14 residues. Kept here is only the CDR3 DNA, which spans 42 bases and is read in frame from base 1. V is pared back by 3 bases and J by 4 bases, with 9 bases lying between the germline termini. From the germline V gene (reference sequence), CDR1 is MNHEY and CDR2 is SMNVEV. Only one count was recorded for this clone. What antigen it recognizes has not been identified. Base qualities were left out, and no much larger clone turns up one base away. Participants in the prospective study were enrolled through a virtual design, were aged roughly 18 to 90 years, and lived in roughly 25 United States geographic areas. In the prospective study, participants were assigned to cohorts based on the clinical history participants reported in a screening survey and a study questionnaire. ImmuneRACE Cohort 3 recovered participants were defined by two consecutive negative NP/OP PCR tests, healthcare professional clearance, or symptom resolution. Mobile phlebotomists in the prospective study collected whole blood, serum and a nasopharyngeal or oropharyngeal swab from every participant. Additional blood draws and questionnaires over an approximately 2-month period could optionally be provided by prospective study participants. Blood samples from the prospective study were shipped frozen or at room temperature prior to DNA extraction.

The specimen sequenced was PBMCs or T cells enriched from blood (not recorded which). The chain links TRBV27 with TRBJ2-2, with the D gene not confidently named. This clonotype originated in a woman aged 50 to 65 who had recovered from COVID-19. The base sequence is TGTGCCAGCAGTTTGGGCAGGCCCACCGGGGAGCTGTTTTTT. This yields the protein CASSLGRPTGELFF.